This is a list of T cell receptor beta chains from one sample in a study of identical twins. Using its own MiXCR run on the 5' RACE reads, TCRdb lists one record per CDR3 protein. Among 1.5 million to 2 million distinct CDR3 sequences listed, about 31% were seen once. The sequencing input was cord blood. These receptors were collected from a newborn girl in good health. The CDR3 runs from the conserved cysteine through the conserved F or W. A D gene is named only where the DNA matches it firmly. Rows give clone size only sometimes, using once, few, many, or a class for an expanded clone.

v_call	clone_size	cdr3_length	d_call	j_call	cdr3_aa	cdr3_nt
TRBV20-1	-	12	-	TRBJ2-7	CSAPGLHNEQYF	TGCAGTGCCCCGGGACTGCACAATGAGCAGTACTTC
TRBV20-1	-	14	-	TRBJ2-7	CSARDQGLHYEQYF	TGCAGTGCTAGGGATCAGGGGCTACACTACGAGCAGTACTTC
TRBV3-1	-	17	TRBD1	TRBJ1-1	CASSRLPTGAWSTEAFF	TGTGCCAGCAGCCGTCTTCCGACAGGGGCTTGGAGCACTGAAGCTTTCTTT
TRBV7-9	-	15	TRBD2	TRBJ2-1	CASSSSGGEYSEQFF	TGTGCCAGCAGCTCTAGCGGGGGGGAATACAGTGAGCAGTTCTTC
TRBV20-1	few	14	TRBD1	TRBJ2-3	CSARQGQGTDTQYF	TGCAGTGCAAGACAGGGACAGGGCACAGATACGCAGTATTTT
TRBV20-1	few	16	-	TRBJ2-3	CSARALRRGATDTQYF	TGCAGTGCTAGAGCCCTCCGAAGGGGGGCTACAGATACGCAGTATTTT
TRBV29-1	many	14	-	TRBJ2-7	CSVEGLQETYEQYF	TGCAGCGTTGAAGGTTTACAGGAGACCTACGAGCAGTACTTC
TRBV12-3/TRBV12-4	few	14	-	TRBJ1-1	CASSLGGKDTEAFF	TGTGCCAGCAGTTTGGGAGGGAAAGACACTGAAGCTTTCTTT
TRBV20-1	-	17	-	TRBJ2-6	CSARDREVSSGANVLTF	TGCAGTGCTAGAGATAGAGAGGTATCCTCTGGGGCCAACGTCCTGACTTTC
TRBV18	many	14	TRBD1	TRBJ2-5	CASSPRQGQETQYF	TGTGCCAGCAGTCCCAGACAGGGCCAAGAGACCCAGTACTTC
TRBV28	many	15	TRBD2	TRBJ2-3	CASSSSGRFPDTQYF	TGTGCCAGCAGTTCCAGCGGGAGGTTCCCAGATACGCAGTATTTT
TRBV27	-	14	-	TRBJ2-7	CASSLIQRWDEQYF	TGTGCCAGCAGTTTAATCCAGAGGTGGGACGAGCAGTACTTC
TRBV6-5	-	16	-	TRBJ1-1	CASSYKFRGGRAEAFF	TGTGCCAGCAGTTATAAATTCCGCGGGGGGAGGGCTGAAGCTTTCTTT